This entry features one TCR beta chain sequence. The sample comes from a study of cytomegalovirus exposure and HLA in healthy donors. Overall study: Early on, a data release was issued that held some 91 million unique TCRs from HLA-typed donors.

PCR employed 60 Vbeta and 13 Jbeta primers. Sequencing used immunoSEQ multiplex PCR; TCRdb keeps in-frame clones, though not all of them. The sample includes around 130,000 clones, roughly 84% of them seen just once. This receptor was taken from a boy aged 5-17 years in good health and CMV-seronegative. The source material was PBMCs.

The CDR3 DNA reads TGCGCCAGCAGCTTGGTTCTCCCAGGGGGCTCCTATAATTCACCCCTCCACTTT. It encodes CASSLVLPGGSYNSPLHF. V usage is TRBV5-1 and J usage is TRBJ1-6; 7 bases line up with TRBD1. The CDR3 sequence is 18 residues long. Germline V gene sequence: CDR1 SGHRS, CDR2 YFSETQ. V gave up 0 bases and J gave up 0 bases; unmatched junction bases: 6.